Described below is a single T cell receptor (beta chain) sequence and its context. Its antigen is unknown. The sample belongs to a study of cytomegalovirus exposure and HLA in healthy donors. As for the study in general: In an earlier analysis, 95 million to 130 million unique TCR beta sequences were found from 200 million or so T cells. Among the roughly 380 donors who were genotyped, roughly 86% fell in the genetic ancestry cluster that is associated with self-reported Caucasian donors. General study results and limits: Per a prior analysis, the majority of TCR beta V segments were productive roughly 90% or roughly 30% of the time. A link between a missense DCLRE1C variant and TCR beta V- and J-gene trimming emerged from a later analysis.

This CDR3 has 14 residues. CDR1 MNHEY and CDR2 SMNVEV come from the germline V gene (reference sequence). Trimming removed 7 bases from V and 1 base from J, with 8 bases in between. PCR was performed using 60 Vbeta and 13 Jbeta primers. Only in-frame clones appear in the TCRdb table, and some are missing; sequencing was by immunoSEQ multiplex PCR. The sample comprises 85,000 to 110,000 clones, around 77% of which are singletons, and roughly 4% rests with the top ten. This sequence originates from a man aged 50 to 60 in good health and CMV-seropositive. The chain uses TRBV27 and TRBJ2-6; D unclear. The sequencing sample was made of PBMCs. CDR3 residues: CASNLRSGANVLTF. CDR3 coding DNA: TGTGCCAGCAACCTAAGATCTGGGGCCAACGTCCTGACTTTC.